This T cell receptor (beta chain) was captured by sequencing in a study of identical twins. This CDR3 has 14 residues. With 5 bases removed from V and 1 base from J, the gap between germline ends came to 12 bases. The germline CDR1 and CDR2 sequences are LNHNV and YYDKDF (reference sequence). This clonotype was seen a few times. Its antigen is currently unknown. In TCRdb, the 5' RACE reads were re-called with MiXCR into one record per CDR3 protein. The sample has some 500,000 distinct CDR3 sequences, around 9.6% seen once. Findings of the study overall: Diverse VJ usage suggested most zero-insertion clonotypes were not invariant T cells. Models underestimated out-of-frame TCR alpha sharing in monozygotic twins.

The same sample was also studied in work on yellow fever vaccine responses in identical twins.

The rearrangement joins TRBV15 to TRBJ2-7; D is possibly TRBD2 (5 bases). The TCR sequence derives from a woman aged 18-29 years in good health. Sample: PBMCs. CDR3 loop: CATSSERSSYEQYF. The DNA of the CDR3 is TGTGCCACCAGCTCTGAGCGGTCTTCCTACGAGCAGTACTTC.